This is a list of T cell receptor beta chains from one sample in a study of CD8 T cells in Susac syndrome. TCRdb reprocessed the immunoSEQ multiplex PCR reads via MiXCR and lists one record per CDR3 protein. The sample lists around 150,000 distinct CDR3 sequences, roughly 94% occurring once. Sequenced material: CD4+ T cells from PBMCs. These TCRs come from a human donor with Susac syndrome. Both conserved end residues are part of each CDR3. A D gene is named only where the DNA matches it firmly. Clone size is shown for a subset of rows, as once, few, many or a class of expanded clone.

V gene	J gene	D gene	clone size	CDR3 protein	CDR3 DNA
TRBV18	TRBJ1-1	.	.	CASSPRRDPSPRNTEAFF	TGTGCCAGCTCACCACGCAGGGATCCTTCCCCCCGGAACACTGAAGCTTTCTTT
TRBV20-1	TRBJ1-2	.	.	CSAHGGARNYGYTF	TGCAGTGCTCACGGGGGGGCGAGGAACTATGGCTACACCTTC
TRBV24-1	TRBJ2-2	.	.	CATSYRNTGELFF	TGTGCCACCAGTTATCGGAACACCGGGGAGCTGTTTTTT
TRBV7-9	TRBJ1-2	.	.	CASSGVYYGYTF	TGTGCCAGCAGCGGGGTCTACTATGGCTACACCTTC
TRBV5-4	TRBJ1-2	.	.	CASSSQLTNYGYTF	TGTGCCAGCAGCTCCCAATTAACTAACTATGGCTACACCTTC
TRBV30	TRBJ1-1	TRBD1	.	CAWAGQANGAEAFF	TGTGCCTGGGCCGGACAGGCCAACGGGGCTGAAGCTTTCTTT
TRBV4-1	TRBJ2-6	.	.	CASSESSSGANVLTF	TGCGCCAGCAGCGAATCTAGCTCTGGGGCCAACGTCCTGACTTTC
TRBV20-1	TRBJ1-1	.	.	CSARTGGQNTEAFF	TGCAGTGCCCGGACGGGGGGGCAGAACACTGAAGCTTTCTTT
TRBV7-2	TRBJ2-5	TRBD1	.	CASSRQGAKETQYF	TGTGCCAGCAGCAGACAGGGGGCGAAGGAGACCCAGTACTTC
TRBV28	TRBJ2-4	.	.	CASRIGGPKNIQYF	TGTGCCAGCAGAATCGGAGGACCCAAAAACATTCAGTACTTC
TRBV6-2/TRBV6-3	TRBJ1-5	TRBD1	.	CASSSGQGYQPQHF	TGTGCCAGCAGTTCGGGACAGGGGTATCAGCCCCAGCATTTT
TRBV18	TRBJ2-5	.	.	CASSPPIGRDPQETQYF	TGTGCCAGCTCACCACCTATTGGACGGGACCCCCAAGAGACCCAGTACTTC
TRBV18	TRBJ1-1	.	.	CASSSKEGAEAFF	TGTGCCAGCTCATCAAAGGAAGGAGCAGAAGCTTTCTTT
TRBV3-1	TRBJ1-4	.	.	CASSRDLNEKLFF	TGTGCCAGCAGCCGGGACCTTAATGAAAAACTGTTTTTT
TRBV13	TRBJ2-5	.	.	CASSLYETQYF	TGTGCCAGCAGCTTATATGAGACCCAGTACTTC
TRBV29-1	TRBJ2-5	TRBD2	once	CSAGGSSGSGETQYF	TGCAGCGCTGGGGGGTCTAGCGGGAGTGGGGAGACCCAGTACTTC
TRBV4-1	TRBJ2-1	.	.	CASSQDTYNEQFF	TGCGCCAGCAGCCAAGATACATACAATGAGCAGTTCTTC
TRBV28	TRBJ1-2	.	.	CASINPTGLYGYTF	TGTGCCAGCATTAATCCCACAGGGCTCTATGGCTACACCTTC
TRBV12-3/TRBV12-4	TRBJ1-6	.	.	CASNIDRSGSPLHF	TGTGCCAGCAATATTGACAGGTCTGGCTCACCCCTCCACTTT
TRBV12-3/TRBV12-4	TRBJ2-3	TRBD2	.	CASSLLLAGSTDTQYF	TGTGCCAGCAGTTTACTACTAGCGGGGAGCACAGATACGCAGTATTTT
TRBV27	TRBJ1-5	.	.	CASSLGDGNQPQHF	TGTGCCAGCAGTTTAGGGGATGGCAATCAGCCCCAGCATTTT
TRBV20-1	TRBJ2-5	.	.	CSARDLGNGATQTQYF	TGCAGTGCTAGAGATCTTGGAAATGGGGCAACACAGACCCAGTACTTC
TRBV10-3	TRBJ2-4	.	.	CAISESLAGDIQYF	TGTGCCATCAGTGAGTCTTTGGCTGGAGACATTCAGTACTTC
TRBV20-1	TRBJ2-1	TRBD2	.	CSARAGRGSYNEQFF	TGCAGTGCTAGAGCCGGGAGGGGGTCGTACAATGAGCAGTTCTTC
TRBV7-3	TRBJ1-2	.	.	CASSPLGQNYGYTF	TGTGCCAGCAGCCCACTGGGACAAAACTATGGCTACACCTTC
TRBV20-1	TRBJ1-5	TRBD1	.	CSASSTGVQPQHF	TGCAGTGCTAGTTCGACAGGGGTTCAGCCCCAGCATTTT
TRBV11-2	TRBJ1-5	.	.	CASSLARGMPQHF	TGTGCCAGCAGCTTAGCGAGGGGTATGCCCCAGCATTTT
TRBV12-3/TRBV12-4	TRBJ1-5	TRBD1	.	CASTSGQFNQPQHF	TGTGCCAGCACCTCGGGACAGTTCAATCAGCCCCAGCATTTT